A single T cell receptor (beta chain) is shown here with its context. These data are taken from a study of blood T cell repertoires in COVID-19. About the research overall: PBMCs, B-cell-depleted T cells, or T cells provided the cDNA or gDNA that made up the material.

Original methodology: Scientists estimated how many nucleated cells there were by amplifying reference gene primers. Measured with immunoSEQ multiplex PCR; TCRdb has only the in-frame clones, and not every one. The V and J calls and the clone size are those of that table, but D and trimming were determined from the DNA. This table has under 350,000 clones, approximately 86% appearing once. Cohorts were assigned according to the clinical history that participants reported. Germline V lookup: CDR1 SGHRS, CDR2 YFSETQ. The CDR3 covers 15 residues. With 1 base removed from V and 1 base from J, the gap between germline ends came to 11 bases.

The receptor's source is a woman in her thirties or forties with acute COVID-19. The chain employs TRBV5-1 and TRBJ1-1; D is ambiguous. Sequencing was carried out using PBMCs or T cells enriched from blood (not recorded which). The CDR3 is CASSLSGRTNTEAFF. As DNA, the CDR3 is TGCGCCAGCAGCTTGTCAGGCAGAACGAACACTGAAGCTTTCTTT. The whole variable domain, remainder taken from reference TRBV5-1 and TRBJ1-1, is KAGVTQTPRYLIKTRGQQVTLSCSPISGHRSVSWYQQTPGQGLQFLFEYFSETQRNKGNFPGRFSGRQFSNSRSEMNVSTLELGDSALYLCASSLSGRTNTEAFFGQGTRLTVV.